This T cell receptor beta chain is from a study of cytomegalovirus exposure and HLA in healthy donors (dated by TCRdb to the late 2010s). The study in broad terms: An earlier analysis of approximately 640 of the donors reported approximately 270 Gb of sequence data and 117 million unique TCR beta sequences from 150 million to 200 million T cells. Donor age, sex, ethnicity and CMV serostatus were compiled together with the repertoire data. High-throughput TCR immunosequencing, statistical association of individual TCRs with disease status, and machine learning were combined to predict cytomegalovirus infection status. An earlier analysis of roughly 600 of the donors used high-throughput TCR beta sequencing to judge whether each TCR beta V gene segment behaved as functional or pseudogenic. Of the 300 to 500 genotyped donors, 80% to 90% were placed in the genetic ancestry cluster associated with self-reported Caucasian donors. A separate validation cohort of some 130 different subjects was used in addition to the 666-subject first cohort. A later analysis re-examined previously published TCR beta repertoires from 500 to 700 donors and added high-resolution HLA genotyping to investigate patterns of TCR occurrence. Roughly 290 gigabases of sequencing data and roughly 80 million unique TCR sequences made up an early release that covered several hundred HLA-typed donors. Rather than drawing on any new phenotypic data, the later analysis identified candidate immune exposures from TCR beta sequences and the way those sequences occurred across donors. On average, around 240,000 unique TCR beta nucleotide sequences were sequenced per donor among more than 350 genotyped donors of the cohort, with roughly 18% of those sequences being non-productive. The number of typed donors differed by locus: about 620-630 for A, B, C, DRB1 and DQB1; approximately 520 for DQA1; around 610 for DPA1; and around 450 for DPB1. The study used immunosequencing to profile the T cell repertoires of 666 subjects and linked those repertoires to cytomegalovirus serostatus. Roughly 5 DR-DQ haplotypes were handled as single units for association and clustering, since linkage in the cohort was strong. The study aimed to test whether cataloging public T cell receptors could reveal signatures of past pathogen exposure. Genome-wide SNP genotypes for about 65% of the roughly 670 donors were used in a later genetic analysis, which treated that subset as a discovery cohort. Class I and class II HLA loci were covered by the typing at four-digit resolution. Every discovery cohort repertoire had been produced on one sequencing platform. Overall study results and their limits: The authors suggested that the approach could potentially be generalized to other disease states and immunological phenotypes. A later genetic analysis associated a missense DCLRE1C variant with V-gene and J-gene trimming of TCR beta chains, and an independent cohort replicated the association. At a false discovery rate of 0.05, a later analysis linked 16,951 TCR beta sequences to specific HLA alleles. In a later analysis, several top co-occurrence clusters were reported to appear linked to parvovirus B19, influenza, CMV and Epstein-Barr virus. A further reported finding was that TCR beta sequences accurately predicted the HLA-A and HLA-B alleles for most subjects in the first cohort. Broadly in line with IMGT annotations, most TCR beta V segments showed up in productive rearrangements about 87% or about 30% of the time in an earlier analysis of some 590 of the donors. Across donors, most TCR sequences were observed very rarely, whereas some public TCRs were present in many individuals. According to a later analysis, TCR association rates differed among HLA loci, with DRB1 alleles showing the most associated TCRs and HLA-C alleles showing the fewest. The sequencing pipeline was judged likely to have produced a cluster of highly shared sequence variants as a technical artifact. Roughly uniform sequencing depth across donors was assumed in presence/absence analyses, although this assumption may not hold. A later analysis found that most CMV-associated TCR beta chains appeared HLA-restricted, with HLA associations seemingly driven largely by CMV exposure. The classifier was reported to diagnose cytomegalovirus status with high specificity and sensitivity in both the original and validation cohorts. Assigning TCR associations to individual alleles was difficult when HLA alleles, especially DR and DQ, strongly co-occurred. Compared with equally common non-associated chains, HLA-associated TCR beta chains in a later analysis were more clonally expanded and had lower generation probabilities. The earlier analysis of fewer than 750 of the donors excluded approximately 15 rarely observed V segments, including chromosome 9 orphons, because counts were too low. According to a later genetic analysis, donors in an Asian-associated ancestry cluster had fewer N-insertions in productive TCRs than the roughly 670-donor mean. In the study, approximately 160 TCR beta chains were listed as associated with cytomegalovirus. In vitro tests confirmed that a few of the cytomegalovirus-associated TCR beta chains recognize cytomegalovirus antigens. Because HLA typing was unavailable for some donors at each locus, only the typed subset was used in association tests. The only immune exposure information available for the cohort was CMV serostatus. Some IMGT-functional V segments, including TRBV6-2 and TRBV6-3, could not be told apart with the 87-base-pair reads, so those segments were excluded. Correlated functional status among segregating V segments might reflect linkage disequilibrium, but an unknown experimental factor could not be ruled out. In this cohort, only TCR beta chains were sequenced, and detectable features were limited by the absence of alpha or paired-chain data.

There are a few counts of this clone. Its specific antigen is unknown. The record has no base qualities; no much larger clone is one base away. V is shortened by 1 base, J by 2 bases, and the region joining them spans 8 bases. The germline V gene gives CDR1 as SGHVS and CDR2 as FQNEAQ. There are 14 amino acids in the CDR3, from cysteine to phenylalanine inclusive. Just CDR3 DNA is preserved here, 42 bases in frame from base 1. The library was prepared using the immunoSEQ multiplex PCR assay. A mixture of 60 forward primers for TCR Vbeta segments and 13 reverse primers for TCR Jbeta segments was used in the multiplex PCR. Amplification of the CDR3 region of rearranged TCR beta genes was performed with a multiplex PCR assay on genomic DNA. On the Illumina HiSeq System, the amplified TCR beta libraries were sequenced as 87-base-pair reads. The original methods were these. Across the 500 to 850 repertoires, a later analysis counted 78 million or so unique TCR beta chains, 9.5 million to 13 million of which were shared by at least two donors. Raw reads were error-corrected and collapsed into unique sequences by a nearest-neighbor algorithm in which closely related sequences were merged to remove PCR and sequencing errors. To assign V, D and J gene segments, CDR3 sequences were aligned to IMGT reference sequences. Each retained sequence needed at least a six-nucleotide match to both a V gene segment and a J gene segment. A rearrangement was called productive if the CDR3 had no stop codons and remained in frame with V and J, and every other rearrangement was called non-productive. Following IMGT convention, CDR3 was defined as the stretch from the second conserved V-encoded cysteine up to the conserved J-encoded phenylalanine. In an earlier analysis of around 640 of the donors, sequences lacking an unambiguous match to a single V gene segment were excluded. In an earlier analysis of roughly 500 of the donors, V segments were called functional above 56.7% productive rearrangements and were called segregating when the between-donor standard deviation exceeded 5%. A statistical classification framework was built to diagnose cytomegalovirus status from the catalog of TCR beta chain sequences. In a later analysis, TCR nucleotide sequences were compared against IMGT/GENE-DB human TR gene sequences so that V and J genes could be assigned. In a later analysis, CDR3 sequences and most-parsimonious VDJ recombination scenarios were assigned using the TCRdist pipeline. A later analysis defined each TCR beta chain by its CDR3 amino acid sequence plus V-gene family, and excluded reads lacking a unique V-gene family. To address suspected cross-contamination and a sequencing artifact, a later analysis removed roughly 580 highly shared, low-generation-probability nucleotide sequences. In a later analysis, a clonal expansion index for each public chain was calculated from normalized within-repertoire ranks of inferred template counts. In a later analysis, generation probabilities were computed using a VDJ recombination model fitted to out-of-frame rearrangements, and the results were checked against IGoR. In a later analysis, TCR-TCR, TCR-HLA and TCR-CMV co-occurrence was scored with hypergeometric tests, and a repertoire-size bias correction was applied to TCR pairs. In a later analysis, false discovery rates were estimated by permuting HLA or CMV assignments 20 times. In a later analysis, co-occurring TCRs were grouped with DBSCAN, and TCRdist sequence similarity was added when clustering was performed within HLA-allele-positive subsets. For co-occurrence clustering, repertoires with fewer than 30,000 or more than 120,000 public chains were excluded, along with five repertoires with anomalous nucleotide sharing. TCRdb mirrors the immuneACCESS table, restricted to in-frame sequences. Some clones are absent from its copies; in checked studies, under half trace to an unresolved V gene, and the reason for the others is unknown. V, J and clone size were drawn from that table, and D and trimming were deduced from the DNA. The sample table holds about 120,000 clones, of which around 70% were seen once. Of the sample, 1.6% falls within the top ten clones.

The cohort comprised fewer than 700 healthy bone marrow donors. At the time of sampling, every cohort member was nominally healthy, though immune exposures that went unrecorded were likely present. The donor was CMV seropositive and belonged to the group of 250 to 300 seropositive cohort members. Each donor provided a peripheral blood sample, and peripheral blood mononuclear cells were used for TCR beta sequencing. The Qiagen DNeasy Blood Extraction Kit was used to extract genomic DNA from the blood cell samples. The sequence was obtained from a man aged 30 to 45 in good health and CMV-seropositive. Recombination connected TRBV7-8 to TRBJ1-1; D gene: possibly TRBD1, on 6 matching bases. Sequenced sample: PBMCs. The CDR3 has the sequence CASSLGQANTEAFF. Read as DNA, the sequence is TGTGCCAGCAGCTTAGGACAGGCAAACACTGAAGCTTTCTTT.